This TCR beta chain stems from a study of control samples from healthy donors and cancer patients. Repertoires were generated with immunoSEQ multiplex PCR, while TCRdb's copy carries only in-frame clones and drops some. The table lists roughly 100,000 clones, approximately 90% of them singletons. Germline V gene lookup returns CDR1 MNHEY and CDR2 SMNVEV (reference sequence). The CDR3 contains 13 residues. Trimming removed 7 bases at V and 6 bases at J, with 15 bases between. The sequence was collected from a woman between 18 and 30 years old in good health. The chain joins TRBV27 to TRBJ1-1, with a possible D match to TRBD1 (5 bases). Sequencing input: blood. This CDR3 reads CASTRRGGAEAFF. Here the CDR3 DNA reads TGTGCCAGCACGAGGAGGGGTGGGGCTGAAGCTTTCTTT.